The rows below give T cell receptor beta chains drawn from one sample of a study of cytomegalovirus exposure and HLA in healthy donors. The protocol was immunoSEQ multiplex PCR, while the TCRdb copy is restricted to in-frame clones and leaves out a portion. Here the sample spans roughly 100,000 clones, more than 80% being singletons. Sequenced sample: PBMCs. These receptors were obtained from a man between 18 and 29 years old in good health and CMV-seronegative. CDR3s include the opening cysteine and the closing phenylalanine or tryptophan. A D gene is named only where the DNA matches it firmly. Not every row has a clone size; where given, it reads once, few, many or a size class.

CDR3 DNA | CDR3 protein | clone size | J gene | D gene | V gene
TGTGCCAGCAGCTTGGTAGGGGCCAACGTCCTGACTTTC | CASSLVGANVLTF | few | TRBJ2-6 | - | TRBV5-6
TGTGCCAGCAGTTACTCTAGCGGGAGAACCGAGCAGTACTTC | CASSYSSGRTEQYF | few | TRBJ2-7 | TRBD2 | TRBV6-6
TGTGCCAGCACTTGGGGACAGGAACTGAACACCGGGGAGCTGTTTTTT | CASTWGQELNTGELFF | - | TRBJ2-2 | TRBD1 | TRBV2
TGTGCCAGTAGTATACAGGGGGCGGGAGGAAACACCATATATTTT | CASSIQGAGGNTIYF | - | TRBJ1-3 | TRBD1 | TRBV19
TGTGCCAGCAGTCTTGAGGCCTATAACTATGGCTACACCTTC | CASSLEAYNYGYTF | - | TRBJ1-2 | - | TRBV6-5
TGTGCCAGCAGTAGCAGGGAACTAAGGGAGCAGTACTTC | CASSSRELREQYF | - | TRBJ2-7 | - | TRBV6-1
TGTGCCAGCAGCTTTGGACAGGGGGCCCACAAGCAGTACTTC | CASSFGQGAHKQYF | - | TRBJ2-5 | TRBD1 | TRBV5-4
TGTGCCAGCAGCTTAGTGGCAGGGGGTCAGCCCCAGCATTTT | CASSLVAGGQPQHF | - | TRBJ1-5 | TRBD1 | TRBV7-2
TGTGCCAGCATCAGTTCGCGGGAGTACTCAGCGAACACCGGGGAGCTGTTTTTT | CASISSREYSANTGELFF | - | TRBJ2-2 | TRBD2 | TRBV11-2
TGCGCCAGCAGCCAGCGCGGGACCGCCTCTGGGGCCAACGTCCTGACTTTC | CASSQRGTASGANVLTF | - | TRBJ2-6 | - | TRBV4-3
TGTGCCAGCAGCCCCGCAGGGGGCTCGATGTTGGGCTACACCTTC | CASSPAGGSMLGYTF | once | TRBJ1-2 | TRBD1 | TRBV14